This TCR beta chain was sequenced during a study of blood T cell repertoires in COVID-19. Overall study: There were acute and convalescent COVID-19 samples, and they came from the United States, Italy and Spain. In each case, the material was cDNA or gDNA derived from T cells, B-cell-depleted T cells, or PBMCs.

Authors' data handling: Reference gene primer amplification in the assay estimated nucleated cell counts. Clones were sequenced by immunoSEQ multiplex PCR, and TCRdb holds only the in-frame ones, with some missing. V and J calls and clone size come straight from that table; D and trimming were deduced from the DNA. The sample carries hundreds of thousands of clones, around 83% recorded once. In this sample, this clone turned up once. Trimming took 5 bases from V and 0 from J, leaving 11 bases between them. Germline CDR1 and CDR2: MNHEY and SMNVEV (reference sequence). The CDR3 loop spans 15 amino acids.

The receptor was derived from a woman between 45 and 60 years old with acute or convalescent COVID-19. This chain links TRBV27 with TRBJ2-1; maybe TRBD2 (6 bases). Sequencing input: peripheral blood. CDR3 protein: CASSPYGGSYNEQFF. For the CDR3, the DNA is TGTGCCAGCAGTCCATACGGGGGCTCCTACAATGAGCAGTTCTTC.